This TCR beta chain was obtained from a study of regulatory T cells in long-lasting Graves disease. Whole-study context: The antithyroid drugs taken by newly diagnosed Graves' patients had been used for under 3 months.

Time point indicated: newly diagnosed GD, antithyroid drugs for less than 3 months. With RNA extracted from PBMCs as input, the TCR library was made. Staff drew 8 to 9 milliliters of peripheral blood into EDTA tubes. This clonotype was detected ten times or more. Assembly of TCR beta libraries relied on iRepertoire HTBI primers together with Arm-PCR of CDR3 regions. Authors' analysis steps: Among the samples, 60 to 75 TRBV and approximately 13 TRBJ segments were identified. One entry per CDR3 protein, called by TCRdb with MiXCR from the multiplex PCR reads. These V and J calls rely on TCRdb rather than the paper's analysis. The table records fewer than 400,000 distinct CDR3 sequences, about 20% of them present only once. The receptor was derived from a female donor with Graves disease. The sequenced sample was peripheral blood mononuclear cells (PBMCs), obtained at new diagnosis, from a patient treated with antithyroid drugs.

CDR3 protein: CAISGLSRGAKVQETQYF. CDR3 in DNA: TGTGCCATCAGTGGGCTCTCTCGGGGAGCGAAGGTTCAAGAGACCCAGTACTTC. This chain uses TRBV10-3 with TRBJ2-5, with a possible D match to TRBD2 (5 bases). Germline V gene lookup returns CDR1 ENHRY and CDR2 SYGVKD. There are 18 residues in the CDR3. V shed 4 bases and J shed 2 bases, with 23 bases lying between them.